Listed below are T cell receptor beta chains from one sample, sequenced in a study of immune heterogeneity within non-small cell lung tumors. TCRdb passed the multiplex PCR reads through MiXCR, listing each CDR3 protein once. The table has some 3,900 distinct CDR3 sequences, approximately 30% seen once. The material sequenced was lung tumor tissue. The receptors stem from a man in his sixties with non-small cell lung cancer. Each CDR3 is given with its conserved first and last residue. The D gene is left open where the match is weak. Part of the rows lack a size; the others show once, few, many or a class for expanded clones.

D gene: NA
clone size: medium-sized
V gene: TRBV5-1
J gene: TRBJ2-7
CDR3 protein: CASSLTGKVSHEQYF
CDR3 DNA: TGCGCCAGCAGCTTGACAGGGAAGGTATCCCACGAGCAGTACTTC

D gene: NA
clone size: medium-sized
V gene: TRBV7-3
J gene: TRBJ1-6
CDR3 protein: CASSATGTSPLHF
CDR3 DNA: TGTGCCAGCAGCGCCACCGGGACATCACCCCTCCACTTT

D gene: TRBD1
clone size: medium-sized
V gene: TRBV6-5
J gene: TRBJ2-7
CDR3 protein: CASSYTGQWPYEQYF
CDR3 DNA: TGTGCCAGCAGTTACACGGGACAGTGGCCCTACGAGCAGTACTTC

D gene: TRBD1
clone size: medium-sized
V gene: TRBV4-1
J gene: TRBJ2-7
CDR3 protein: CASSHPGTGTYEQYF
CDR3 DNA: TGCGCCAGCAGCCACCCCGGGACAGGAACCTACGAGCAGTACTTC

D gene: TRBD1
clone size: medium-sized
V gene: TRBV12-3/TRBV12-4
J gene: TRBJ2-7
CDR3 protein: CASSPHRDRVEQYF
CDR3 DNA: TGTGCCAGCAGTCCCCACCGGGACAGAGTCGAGCAGTACTTC

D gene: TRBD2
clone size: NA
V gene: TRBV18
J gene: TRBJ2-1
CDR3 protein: CASSRLAGGYNEQFF
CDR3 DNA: TGTGCCAGCTCAAGACTAGCGGGAGGGTACAATGAGCAGTTCTTC

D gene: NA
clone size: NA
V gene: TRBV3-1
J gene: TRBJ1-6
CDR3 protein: CASIHPDSPLHF
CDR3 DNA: TGTGCCAGCATCCACCCAGATTCACCCCTCCACTTT

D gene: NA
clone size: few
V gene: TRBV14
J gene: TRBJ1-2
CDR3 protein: CASSQGPGLGLGYTF
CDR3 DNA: TGTGCCAGCAGCCAAGGTCCGGGCCTTGGTCTTGGCTACACCTTC

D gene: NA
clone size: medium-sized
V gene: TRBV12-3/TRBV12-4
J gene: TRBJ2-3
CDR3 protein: CASSTRTLDTQYF
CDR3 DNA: TGTGCCAGCAGTACCCGTACACTAGATACGCAGTATTTT

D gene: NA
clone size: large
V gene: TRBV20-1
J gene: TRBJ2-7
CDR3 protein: CSARVYEQYF
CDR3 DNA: TGCAGTGCTAGAGTCTACGAGCAGTACTTC

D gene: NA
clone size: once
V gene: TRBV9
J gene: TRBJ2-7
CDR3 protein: CASSVGAGEVYERYF
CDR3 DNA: TGTGCCAGCAGCGTAGGGGCAGGGGAGGTTTACGAGCGGTACTTC

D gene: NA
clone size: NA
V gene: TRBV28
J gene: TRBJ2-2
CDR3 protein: CASSLRGTNNGELFF
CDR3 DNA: TGTGCCAGCAGTTTAAGGGGAACGAACAACGGGGAGCTGTTTTTT

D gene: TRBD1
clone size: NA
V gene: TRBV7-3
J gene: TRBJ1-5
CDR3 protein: CARSPTPGDRGNQPQHF
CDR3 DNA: TGTGCCAGGAGCCCCACCCCCGGGGACAGGGGTAATCAGCCCCAGCATTTT

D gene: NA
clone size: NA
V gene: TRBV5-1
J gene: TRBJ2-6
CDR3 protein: CASSTGTAIIGANVLTF
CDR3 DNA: TGCGCCAGCAGCACCGGGACGGCCATCATTGGGGCCAACGTCCTGACTTTC

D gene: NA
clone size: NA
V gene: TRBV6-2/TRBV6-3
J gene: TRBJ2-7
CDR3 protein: CASSYLGLKEQYF
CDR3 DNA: TGTGCCAGCAGTTACCTGGGACTGAAAGAGCAGTACTTC

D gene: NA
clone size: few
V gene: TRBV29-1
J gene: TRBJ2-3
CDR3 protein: CSVLLARKSTDTQYF
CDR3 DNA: TGCAGCGTTCTACTAGCACGGAAAAGCACAGATACGCAGTATTTT

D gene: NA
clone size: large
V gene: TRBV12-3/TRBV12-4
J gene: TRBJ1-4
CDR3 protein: CASSPVGSGKLFF
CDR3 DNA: TGTGCCAGCAGCCCAGTCGGCTCCGGAAAACTGTTTTTT

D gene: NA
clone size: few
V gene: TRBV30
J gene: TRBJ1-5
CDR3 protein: CAWSTTPDGEGFGGNQPQHF
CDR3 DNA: TGTGCCTGGAGTACTACCCCGGACGGGGAGGGGTTCGGGGGCAATCAGCCCCAGCATTTT

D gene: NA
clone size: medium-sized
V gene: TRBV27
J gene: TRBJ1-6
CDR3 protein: CASSLLPLSGSVNSPLHF
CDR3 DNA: TGTGCCAGCAGTTTACTCCCCCTGTCAGGGTCTGTTAATTCACCCCTCCACTTT

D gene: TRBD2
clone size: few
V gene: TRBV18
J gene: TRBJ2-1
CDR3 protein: CASSPPGTKDNEQFF
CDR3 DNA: TGTGCCAGCTCACCACCTGGGACTAAGGACAATGAGCAGTTCTTC

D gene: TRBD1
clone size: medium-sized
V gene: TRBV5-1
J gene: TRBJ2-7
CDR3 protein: CATSRDSASYEQYF
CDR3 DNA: TGCGCCACCTCCCGGGACAGTGCCTCCTACGAGCAGTACTTC

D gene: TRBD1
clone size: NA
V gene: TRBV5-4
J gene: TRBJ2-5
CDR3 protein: CASSSQDGTGVKTQYF
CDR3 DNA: TGTGCCAGCAGCTCCCAAGATGGGACAGGGGTTAAGACCCAGTACTTC

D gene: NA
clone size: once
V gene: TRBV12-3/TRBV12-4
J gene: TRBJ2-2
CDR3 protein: CASSFGGGGDGELFF
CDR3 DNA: TGTGCCAGCAGTTTTGGGGGAGGGGGGGACGGGGAGCTGTTTTTT

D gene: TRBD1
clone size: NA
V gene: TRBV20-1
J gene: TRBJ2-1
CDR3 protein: CSARGTGGPSYNEQFF
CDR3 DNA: TGCAGTGCTAGGGGGACAGGGGGCCCCTCCTACAATGAGCAGTTCTTC

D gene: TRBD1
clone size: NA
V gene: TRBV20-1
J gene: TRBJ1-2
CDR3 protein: CSATTTGVVTGHTF
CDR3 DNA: TGCAGTGCTACGACAACAGGGGTAGTAACAGGCCACACCTTC

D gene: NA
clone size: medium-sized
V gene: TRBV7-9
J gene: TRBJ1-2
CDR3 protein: CASSLGASYGYTF
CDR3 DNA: TGTGCCAGCAGCTTAGGAGCAAGCTATGGCTACACCTTC

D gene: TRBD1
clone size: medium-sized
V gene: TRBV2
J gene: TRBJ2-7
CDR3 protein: CASSGDGTGGYEQYF
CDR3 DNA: TGTGCCAGCAGTGGCGACGGGACAGGGGGCTACGAGCAGTACTTC

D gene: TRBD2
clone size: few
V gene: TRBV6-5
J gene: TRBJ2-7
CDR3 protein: CASSYSSSAGVDYEQYF
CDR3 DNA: TGTGCCAGCAGTTACTCGTCGTCGGCGGGGGTGGACTACGAGCAGTACTTC

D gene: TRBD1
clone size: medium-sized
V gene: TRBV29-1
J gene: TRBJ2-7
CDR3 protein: CSVEDWTGYEQYF
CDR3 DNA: TGCAGCGTTGAAGACTGGACAGGGTACGAGCAGTACTTC

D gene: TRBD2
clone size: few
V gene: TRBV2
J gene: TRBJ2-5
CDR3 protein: CANHQRGVGETQYF
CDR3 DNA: TGTGCCAACCACCAGCGGGGGGTAGGAGAGACCCAGTACTTC

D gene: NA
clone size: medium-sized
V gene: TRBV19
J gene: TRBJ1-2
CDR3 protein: CASSTSYGYTF
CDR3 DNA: TGTGCCAGTAGTACGAGCTATGGCTACACCTTC

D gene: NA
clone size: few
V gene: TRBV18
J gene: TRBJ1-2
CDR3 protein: CASSIDMATNYGYTF
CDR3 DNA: TGTGCCAGCTCAATAGACATGGCAACTAACTATGGCTACACCTTC

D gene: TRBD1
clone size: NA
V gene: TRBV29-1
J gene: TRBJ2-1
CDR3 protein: CSESGTGGGYNEQFF
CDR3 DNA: TGCAGCGAATCCGGGACAGGGGGCGGGTACAATGAGCAGTTCTTC

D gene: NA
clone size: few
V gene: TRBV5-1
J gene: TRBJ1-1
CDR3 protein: CASGGGMNTEAFF
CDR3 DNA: TGCGCCAGCGGAGGTGGGATGAACACTGAAGCTTTCTTT

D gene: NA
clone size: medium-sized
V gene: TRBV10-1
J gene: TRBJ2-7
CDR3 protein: CASSDPTSYEQYF
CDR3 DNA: TGCGCCAGCAGTGACCCGACATCCTACGAGCAGTACTTC

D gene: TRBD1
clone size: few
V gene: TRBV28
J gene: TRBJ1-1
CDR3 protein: CASTAPRDRYNTEAFF
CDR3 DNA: TGTGCCAGCACTGCACCCCGGGACAGGTATAACACTGAAGCTTTCTTT

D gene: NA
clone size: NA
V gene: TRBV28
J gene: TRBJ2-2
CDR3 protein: CASSLRGTNTWELFF
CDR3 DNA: TGTGCCAGCAGTTTAAGGGGAACGAACACCTGGGAGCTGTTTTTT

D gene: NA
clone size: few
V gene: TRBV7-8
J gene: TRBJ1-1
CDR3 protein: CASSGTYADTEAFF
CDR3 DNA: TGTGCCAGCAGCGGCACGTATGCGGACACTGAAGCTTTCTTT

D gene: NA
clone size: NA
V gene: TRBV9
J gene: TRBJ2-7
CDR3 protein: CASSRRGAQQYF
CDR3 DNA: TGTGCCAGCAGCCGTAGGGGGGCTCAGCAGTACTTC

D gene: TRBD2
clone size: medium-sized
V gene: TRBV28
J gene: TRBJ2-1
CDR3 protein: CASRIGTSGTGYEQFF
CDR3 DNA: TGTGCCAGCAGAATCGGGACTAGCGGGACGGGGTATGAGCAGTTCTTC

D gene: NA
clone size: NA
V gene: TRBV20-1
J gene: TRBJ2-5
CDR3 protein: CSAAGLSGETQYF
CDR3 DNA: TGCAGTGCTGCTGGATTATCAGGGGAGACCCAGTACTTC

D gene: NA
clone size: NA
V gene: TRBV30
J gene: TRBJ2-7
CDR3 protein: CACFRGGWDDQYF
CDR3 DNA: TGTGCCTGTTTCCGAGGGGGGTGGGACGATCAGTACTTC

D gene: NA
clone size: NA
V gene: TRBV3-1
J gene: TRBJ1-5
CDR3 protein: CASSQSWGNQPQHF
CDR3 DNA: TGTGCCAGCAGCCAGTCCTGGGGCAATCAGCCCCAGCATTTT

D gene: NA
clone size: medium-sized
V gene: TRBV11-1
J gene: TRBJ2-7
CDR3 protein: CASSPLDGEQYF
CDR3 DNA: TGTGCCAGCAGCCCTCTGGACGGTGAGCAGTACTTC

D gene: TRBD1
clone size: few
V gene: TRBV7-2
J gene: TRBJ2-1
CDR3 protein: CASSLGGSTGFHNEQFF
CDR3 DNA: TGTGCCAGCAGCTTAGGGGGGTCGACAGGGTTCCACAATGAGCAGTTCTTC

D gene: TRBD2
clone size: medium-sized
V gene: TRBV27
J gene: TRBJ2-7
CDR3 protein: CASSPSGRAPYEQYF
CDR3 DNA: TGTGCCAGCAGCCCTAGCGGGAGGGCCCCCTACGAGCAGTACTTC

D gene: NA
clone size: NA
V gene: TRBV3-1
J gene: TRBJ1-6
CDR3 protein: CASSQDWIQGGGEPLHF
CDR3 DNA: TGTGCCAGCAGCCAAGATTGGATCCAGGGTGGGGGGGAGCCCCTCCACTTT

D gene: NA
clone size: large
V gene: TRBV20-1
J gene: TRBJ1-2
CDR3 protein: CSASWGGYTF
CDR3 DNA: TGCAGTGCTAGTTGGGGTGGCTACACCTTC

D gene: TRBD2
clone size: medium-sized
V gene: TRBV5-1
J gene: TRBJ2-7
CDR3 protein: CASSFSTSGRAAGYEQYF
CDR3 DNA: TGCGCCAGCAGCTTTAGCACTAGCGGGAGGGCCGCCGGTTACGAGCAGTACTTC

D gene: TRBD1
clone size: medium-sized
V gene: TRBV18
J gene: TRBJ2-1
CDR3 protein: CASFPGQGYNEQFF
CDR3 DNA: TGTGCCAGCTTTCCGGGACAGGGGTACAATGAGCAGTTCTTC

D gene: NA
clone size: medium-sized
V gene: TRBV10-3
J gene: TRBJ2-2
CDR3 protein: CAISVSGATGELFF
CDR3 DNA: TGTGCCATCAGTGTATCAGGGGCTACCGGGGAGCTGTTTTTT

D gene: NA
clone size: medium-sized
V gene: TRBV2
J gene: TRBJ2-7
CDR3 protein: CASSPEGNSYEQYF
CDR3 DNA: TGTGCCAGCAGCCCGGAGGGGAATTCCTACGAGCAGTACTTC

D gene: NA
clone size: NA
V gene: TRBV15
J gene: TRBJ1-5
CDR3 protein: CATSCRGRSYSNQPQHF
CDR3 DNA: TGTGCCACCAGCTGCCGGGGGAGATCTTATAGCAATCAGCCCCAGCATTTT

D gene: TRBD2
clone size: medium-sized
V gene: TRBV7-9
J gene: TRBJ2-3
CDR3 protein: CASSSSPGTSGTDTQYF
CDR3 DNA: TGTGCCAGCAGCTCATCTCCCGGGACTAGCGGCACAGATACGCAGTATTTT

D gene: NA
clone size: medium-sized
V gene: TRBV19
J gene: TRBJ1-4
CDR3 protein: CASSMRGDNEKLFF
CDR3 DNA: TGTGCCAGTAGTATGAGAGGAGATAATGAAAAACTGTTTTTT

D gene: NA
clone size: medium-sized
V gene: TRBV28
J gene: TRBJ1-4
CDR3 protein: CASSPSWGATNEKLFF
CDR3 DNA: TGTGCCAGCAGCCCCTCGTGGGGAGCAACTAATGAAAAACTGTTTTTT

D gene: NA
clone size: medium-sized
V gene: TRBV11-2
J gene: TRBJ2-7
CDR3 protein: CASSLGPEAAYTYEQYF
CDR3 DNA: TGTGCCAGTAGCTTAGGTCCGGAGGCGGCTTACACCTACGAGCAGTACTTC